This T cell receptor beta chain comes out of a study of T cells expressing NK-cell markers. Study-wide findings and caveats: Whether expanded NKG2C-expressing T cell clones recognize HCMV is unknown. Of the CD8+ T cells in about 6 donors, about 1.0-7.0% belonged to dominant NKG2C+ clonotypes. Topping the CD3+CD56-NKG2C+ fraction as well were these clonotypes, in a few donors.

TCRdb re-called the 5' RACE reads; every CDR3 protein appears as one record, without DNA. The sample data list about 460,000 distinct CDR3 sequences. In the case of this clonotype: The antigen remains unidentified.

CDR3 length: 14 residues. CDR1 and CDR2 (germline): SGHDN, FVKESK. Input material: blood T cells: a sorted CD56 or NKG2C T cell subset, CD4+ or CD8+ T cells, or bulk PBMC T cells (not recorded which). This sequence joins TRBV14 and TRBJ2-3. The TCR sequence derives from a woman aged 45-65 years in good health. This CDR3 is CASSQDWTGDTQYF.